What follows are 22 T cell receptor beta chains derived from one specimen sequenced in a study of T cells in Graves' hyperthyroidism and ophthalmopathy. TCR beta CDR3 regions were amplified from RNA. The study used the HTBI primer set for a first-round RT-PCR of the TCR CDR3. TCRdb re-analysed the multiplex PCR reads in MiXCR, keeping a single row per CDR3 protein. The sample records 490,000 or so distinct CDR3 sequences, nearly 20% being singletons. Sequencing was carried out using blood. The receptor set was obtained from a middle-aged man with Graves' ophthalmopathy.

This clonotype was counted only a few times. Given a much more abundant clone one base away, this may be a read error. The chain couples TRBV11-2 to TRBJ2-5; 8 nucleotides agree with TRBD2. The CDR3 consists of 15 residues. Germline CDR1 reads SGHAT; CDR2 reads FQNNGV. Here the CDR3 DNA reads TGTGCCGGCAGCTACTCGCGGGGGGCCCAAGAGACCCAGTACTTC. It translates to CAGSYSRGAQETQYF.

DNA of the CDR3: TGTGCCAGCAGCCGCTCCCCTGGCCCGTCCGAGCAGTACTTC. It codes for CASSRSPGPSEQYF. The V gene is TRBV7-8, the J gene TRBJ2-7; unclear D gene. The CDR3 covers 14 residues. Trimming cost V 5 bases and J 6 bases, with 17 bases left between them. Per germline, CDR1 SGHVS and CDR2 FQNEAQ.

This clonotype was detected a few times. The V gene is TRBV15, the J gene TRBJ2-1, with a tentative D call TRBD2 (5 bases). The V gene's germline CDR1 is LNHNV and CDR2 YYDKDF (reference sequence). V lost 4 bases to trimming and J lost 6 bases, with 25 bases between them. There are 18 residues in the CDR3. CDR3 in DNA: TGTGCCACCAGCACCGAACCCACGGGAAGCACCGCTCCCAATGAGCAGTTCTTC. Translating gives CATSTEPTGSTAPNEQFF.

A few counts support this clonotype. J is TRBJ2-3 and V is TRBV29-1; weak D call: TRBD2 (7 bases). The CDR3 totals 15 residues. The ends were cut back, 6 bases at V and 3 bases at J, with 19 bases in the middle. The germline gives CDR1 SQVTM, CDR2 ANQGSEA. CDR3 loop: CSVRGGLQFTDTQYF. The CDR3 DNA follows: TGCAGCGTCCGAGGGGGACTACAATTTACAGATACGCAGTATTTT.

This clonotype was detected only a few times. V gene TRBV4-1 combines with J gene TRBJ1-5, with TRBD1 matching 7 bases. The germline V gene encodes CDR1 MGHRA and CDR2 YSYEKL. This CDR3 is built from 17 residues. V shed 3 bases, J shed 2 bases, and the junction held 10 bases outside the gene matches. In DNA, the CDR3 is TGCGCCAGCAGCCACCTGACAGGGATGCACGGCAATCAGCCCCAGCATTTT. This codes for CASSHLTGMHGNQPQHF.

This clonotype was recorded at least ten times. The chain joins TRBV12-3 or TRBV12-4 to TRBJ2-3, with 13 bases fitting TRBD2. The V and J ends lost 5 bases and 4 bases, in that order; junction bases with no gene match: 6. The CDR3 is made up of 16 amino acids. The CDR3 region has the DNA TGTGCCAGCAGTCCGAGGACTAGCGGGAGTTCAGATACGCAGTATTTT. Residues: CASSPRTSGSSDTQYF.

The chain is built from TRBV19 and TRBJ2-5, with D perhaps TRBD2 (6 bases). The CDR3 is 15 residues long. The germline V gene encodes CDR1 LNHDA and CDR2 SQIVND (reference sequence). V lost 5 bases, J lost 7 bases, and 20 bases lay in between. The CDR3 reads CASSQGLEGWATQYF. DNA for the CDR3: TGTGCCAGTAGTCAAGGACTGGAGGGATGGGCGACCCAGTACTTC.

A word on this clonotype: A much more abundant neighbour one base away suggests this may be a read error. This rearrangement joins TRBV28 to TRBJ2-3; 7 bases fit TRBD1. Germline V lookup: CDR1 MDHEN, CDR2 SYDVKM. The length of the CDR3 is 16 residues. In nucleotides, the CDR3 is TGTGCCAGCAGTGATAAGACAGGGTTGGGCACAGGTACGCAGTATTTT. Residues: CASSDKTGLGTGTQYF.

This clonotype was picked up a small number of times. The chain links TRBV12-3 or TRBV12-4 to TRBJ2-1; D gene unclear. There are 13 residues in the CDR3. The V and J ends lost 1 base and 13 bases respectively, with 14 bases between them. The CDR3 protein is CASSLDAAPSQFF. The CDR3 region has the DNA TGTGCCAGCAGTTTAGATGCCGCCCCATCTCAGTTCTTC.

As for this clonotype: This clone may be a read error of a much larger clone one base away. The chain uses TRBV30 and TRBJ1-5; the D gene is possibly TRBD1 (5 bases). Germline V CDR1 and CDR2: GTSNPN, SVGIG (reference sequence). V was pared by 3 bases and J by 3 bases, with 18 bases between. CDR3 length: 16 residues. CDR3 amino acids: CAWSLPGVADNQPQHF. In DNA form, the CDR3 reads TGTGCCTGGAGCCTTCCGGGGGTAGCTGACAATCAGCCCCAGCATTTT.

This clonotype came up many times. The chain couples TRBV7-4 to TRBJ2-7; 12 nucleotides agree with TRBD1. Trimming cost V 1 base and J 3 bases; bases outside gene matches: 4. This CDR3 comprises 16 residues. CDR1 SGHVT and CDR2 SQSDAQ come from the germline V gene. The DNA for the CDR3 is TGTGCCAGCAGCTTAGGGGGACAGGGGGCCTTCTACGAGCAGTACTTC. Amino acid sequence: CASSLGGQGAFYEQYF.

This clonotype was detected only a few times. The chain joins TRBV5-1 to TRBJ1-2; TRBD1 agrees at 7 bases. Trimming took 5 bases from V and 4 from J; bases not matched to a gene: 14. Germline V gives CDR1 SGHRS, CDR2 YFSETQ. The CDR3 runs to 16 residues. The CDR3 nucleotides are TGCGCCAGCAGGGATGAAGGGGGCATAGAACCCTATGGCTACACCTTC. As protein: CASRDEGGIEPYGYTF. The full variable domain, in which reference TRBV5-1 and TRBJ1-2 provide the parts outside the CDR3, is KAGVTQTPRYLIKTRGQQVTLSCSPISGHRSVSWYQQTPGQGLQFLFEYFSETQRNKGNFPGRFSGRQFSNSRSEMNVSTLELGDSALYLCASRDEGGIEPYGYTFGSGTRLTVV.

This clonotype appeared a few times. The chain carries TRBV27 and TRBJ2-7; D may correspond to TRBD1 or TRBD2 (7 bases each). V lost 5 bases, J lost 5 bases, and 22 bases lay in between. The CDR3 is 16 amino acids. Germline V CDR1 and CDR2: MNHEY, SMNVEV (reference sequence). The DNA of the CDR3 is TGTGCCAGCAGTATCCAGGGGGGGGCCACAGCGAACGAGCAGTACTTC. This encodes CASSIQGGATANEQYF.

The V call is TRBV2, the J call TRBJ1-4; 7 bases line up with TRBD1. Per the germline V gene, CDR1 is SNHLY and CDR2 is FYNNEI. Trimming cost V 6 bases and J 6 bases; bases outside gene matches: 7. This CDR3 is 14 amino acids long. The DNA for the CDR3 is TGTGCCAGCAGATCAGGGGGATGGGATGAAAAACTGTTTTTT. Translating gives CASRSGGWDEKLFF. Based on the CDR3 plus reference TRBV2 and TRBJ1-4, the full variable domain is EPEVTQTPSHQVTQMGQEVILRCVPISNHLYFYWYRQILGQKVEFLVSFYNNEISEKSEIFDDQFSVERPDGSNFTLKIRSTKLEDSAMYFCASRSGGWDEKLFFGSGTQLSVL.

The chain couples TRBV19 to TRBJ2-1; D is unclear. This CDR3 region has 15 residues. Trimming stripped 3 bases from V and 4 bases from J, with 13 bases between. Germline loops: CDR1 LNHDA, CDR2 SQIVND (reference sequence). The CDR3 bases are TGTGCCAGTAGTATCTCTTTTGGGCAGTACAATGAGCAGTTCTTC. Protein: CASSISFGQYNEQFF.

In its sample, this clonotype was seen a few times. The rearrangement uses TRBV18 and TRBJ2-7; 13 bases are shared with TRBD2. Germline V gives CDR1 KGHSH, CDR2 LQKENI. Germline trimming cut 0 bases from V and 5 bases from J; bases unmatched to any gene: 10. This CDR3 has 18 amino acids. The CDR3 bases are TGTGCCAGCTCACCACCATTCGGACTAGCGGGAGTAGGGAACGAGCAGTACTTC. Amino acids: CASSPPFGLAGVGNEQYF. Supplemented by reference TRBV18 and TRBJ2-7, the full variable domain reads NAGVMQNPRHLVRRRGQEARLRCSPMKGHSHVYWYRQLPEEGLKFMVYLQKENIIDESGMPKERFSAEFPKEGPSILRIQQVVRGDSAAYFCASSPPFGLAGVGNEQYFGPGTRLTVT.

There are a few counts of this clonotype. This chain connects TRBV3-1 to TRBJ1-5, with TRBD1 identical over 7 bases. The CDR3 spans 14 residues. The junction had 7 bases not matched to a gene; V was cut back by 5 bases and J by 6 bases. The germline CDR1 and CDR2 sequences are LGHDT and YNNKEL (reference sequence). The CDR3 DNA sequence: TGTGCCAGCAGCACGACAGGGAGAGGTCAGCCCCAGCATTTT. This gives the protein CASSTTGRGQPQHF.

The CDR3 nucleotides read TGCAGTGCTCCCGCCCGGGGAATACTAAACACTGAAGCTTTCTTT. Translated: CSAPARGILNTEAFF. The chain couples TRBV20-1 to TRBJ1-1; D call uncertain. Germline V gives CDR1 DFQATT, CDR2 SNEGSKA (reference sequence). There are 15 residues in the CDR3. V lost 5 bases and J lost 2, with 18 bases in between.

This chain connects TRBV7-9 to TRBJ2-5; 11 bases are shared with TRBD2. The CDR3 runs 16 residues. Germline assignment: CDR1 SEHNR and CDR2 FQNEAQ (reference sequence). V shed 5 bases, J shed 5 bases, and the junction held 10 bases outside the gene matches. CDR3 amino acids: CASSTPTSGISETQYF. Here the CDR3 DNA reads TGTGCCAGCAGCACCCCGACTAGCGGGATATCGGAGACCCAGTACTTC. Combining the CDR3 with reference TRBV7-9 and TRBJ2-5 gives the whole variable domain DTGVSQNPRHKITKRGQNVTFRCDPISEHNRLYWYRQTLGQGPEFLTYFQNEAQLEKSRLLSDRFSAERPKGSFSTLEIQRTEQGDSAMYLCASSTPTSGISETQYFGPGTRLLVL.

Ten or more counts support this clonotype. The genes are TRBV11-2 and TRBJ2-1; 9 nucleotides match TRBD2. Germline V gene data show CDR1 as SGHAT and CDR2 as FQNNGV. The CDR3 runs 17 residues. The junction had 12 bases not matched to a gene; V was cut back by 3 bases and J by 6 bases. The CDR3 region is CASSFLLTSGRPNEQFF. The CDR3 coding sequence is TGTGCCAGCAGCTTCCTCTTGACTAGCGGCAGGCCCAATGAGCAGTTCTTC.

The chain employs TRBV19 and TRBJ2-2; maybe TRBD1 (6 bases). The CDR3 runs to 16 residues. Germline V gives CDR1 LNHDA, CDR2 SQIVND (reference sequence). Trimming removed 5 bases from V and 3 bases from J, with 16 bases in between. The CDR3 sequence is CASSPETGVDTGELFF. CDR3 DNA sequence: TGTGCCAGTAGTCCCGAGACAGGAGTGGACACCGGGGAGCTGTTTTTT.

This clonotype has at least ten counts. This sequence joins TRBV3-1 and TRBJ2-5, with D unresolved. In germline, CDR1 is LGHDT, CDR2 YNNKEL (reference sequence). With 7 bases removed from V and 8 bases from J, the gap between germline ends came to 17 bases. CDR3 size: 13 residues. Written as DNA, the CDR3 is TGTGCCAGCACCCGAGGTTGGGGTTACACCCAGTACTTC. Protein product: CASTRGWGYTQYF.